The 29 T cell receptor beta chains in this list originate from one sample, sequenced in a study of T cells after yellow fever vaccination. TCRdb fed the 5' RACE reads into MiXCR, producing one record per CDR3 protein. Found here are under 550,000 distinct CDR3 sequences, just over 20% of them singletons; the top ten hold roughly a sixth. Material: PBMCs, obtained about 21 days after the first yellow fever vaccination. The origin of the receptors is a man aged 18 to 29 who received the YFV17D yellow fever vaccine.

The chain recombines TRBV7-3 with TRBJ2-1, with a tentative D call TRBD2 (6 bases). The germline gives CDR1 SGHTA, CDR2 FQGTGA. CDR3 length: 13 residues. V lost 5 bases, J lost 7 bases, and 12 bases lay in between. CDR3 coding DNA: TGTGCCAGCAGCCCAGCCGGGGGTAATGAGCAGTTCTTC. The encoded protein is CASSPAGGNEQFF.

This clonotype appeared a few times. This rearrangement joins TRBV20-1 to TRBJ2-2, with D perhaps matching TRBD1 (5 bases). Germline assignment: CDR1 DFQATT and CDR2 SNEGSKA (reference sequence). The CDR3 contains 16 residues. The V gene lost 0 bases and the J gene lost 0 bases, with 11 bases spanning the gap. For the CDR3, the DNA is TGCAGTGCTAGAGATTTTGTAGGGGCGAACACCGGGGAGCTGTTTTTT. This gives the protein CSARDFVGANTGELFF.

The chain joins TRBV2 to TRBJ2-3; the match to TRBD1 covers 9 bases. The CDR3 runs to 16 residues. With 4 bases clipped from V and 1 base from J, the junction kept 6 bases outside the gene matches. CDR1 SNHLY and CDR2 FYNNEI come from the germline V gene. Written as DNA, the CDR3 is TGTGCCAGCAGTGGACTCCGGGACAGGGGCACAGATACGCAGTATTTT. It translates to CASSGLRDRGTDTQYF.

A note on this clonotype: One junction end disagrees with the germline gene, perhaps due to a read error. The chain carries TRBV7-9 and TRBJ2-2, with 7 positions matching TRBD2. This CDR3 is built from 17 residues. Germline V gene data show CDR1 as SEHNR and CDR2 as FQNEAQ (reference sequence). The CDR3 spells CASSSPAREGYTGELFF. The CDR3 nucleotides are TGTGCCAGCAGCTCGCCCGCGAGGGAGGGGTACACGGGGGAGCTGTTTTTT. Complete variable domain (other parts from reference TRBV7-9 and TRBJ2-2): DTGVSQNPRHKITKRGQNVTFRCDPISEHNRLYWYRQTLGQGPEFLTYFQNEAQLEKSRLLSDRFSAERPKGSFSTLEIQRTEQGDSAMYLCASSSPAREGYTGELFFGEGSRLTVL.

This clonotype was observed many times. The chain links TRBV7-2 to TRBJ2-2, with D unresolved. Germline V gives CDR1 SGHTA, CDR2 FQGNSA. This CDR3 has 13 residues. Trimming removed 3 bases at V and 1 base at J, with 3 bases between. In nucleotides, the CDR3 is TGTGCCAGCAGCTTCATGAACACCGGGGAGCTGTTTTTT. Its protein is CASSFMNTGELFF.

CDR3 in amino acids: CASSVGQSLETQYF. The CDR3 coding sequence is TGTGCCAGCAGCGTCGGACAGTCGCTAGAGACCCAGTACTTC. The chain links TRBV9 to TRBJ2-5; D may be TRBD1 (6 bases). This CDR3 comprises 14 residues. Germline lookup yields CDR1 SGDLS and CDR2 YYNGEE. V was trimmed by 2 bases and J by 4 bases, leaving 12 bases between them.

In its sample, this clonotype was seen a few times. The rearrangement uses TRBV4-1 and TRBJ2-5; tentatively, D is TRBD1 (6 bases). The CDR3 has 16 amino acids. With 0 bases removed from V and 5 bases from J, the gap between germline ends came to 16 bases. Germline V gene sequence: CDR1 MGHRA, CDR2 YSYEKL. CDR3 residues: CASSQDRVRGEETQYF. The DNA for the CDR3 is TGCGCCAGCAGCCAAGATCGAGTCAGGGGAGAGGAGACCCAGTACTTC.

The rearrangement links TRBV7-3 to TRBJ2-3; no clear D gene. CDR3 length: 13 residues. Trimming took 3 bases from V and 4 from J, leaving 8 bases between them. Germline CDR1 is SGHTA and CDR2 is FQGTGA. For the CDR3, the DNA is TGTGCCAGCAGCTTGACTGTCCCAGATACGCAGTATTTT. Its translation: CASSLTVPDTQYF.

This clonotype was counted between two and nine times. This chain uses TRBV6-1 with TRBJ1-2; D is unclear. Trimming cost V 2 bases and J 5 bases, with 12 bases left between them. CDR3 length: 14 residues. CDR1 MNHNS and CDR2 SASEGT come from the germline V gene. The CDR3 is CASSEWETDYGYTF. The CDR3 DNA sequence: TGTGCCAGCAGTGAATGGGAGACGGATTATGGCTACACCTTC.

This clonotype was counted only a few times. This chain uses TRBV12-3 or TRBV12-4 with TRBJ2-5; TRBD1 matches 8 bases. J lost 1 base, V lost 4 bases, and 5 bases had no gene match. The CDR3 is 15 residues long. The CDR3 nucleotides are TGTGCCAGCAGTTACTTCGACAGGGGCCAAGAGACCCAGTACTTC. This encodes CASSYFDRGQETQYF.

V gene TRBV21-1 combines with J gene TRBJ1-5; the D call TRBD1 from the table was never checked on the DNA. TRBV21-1 is flagged as a pseudogene. CDR3 length equals 21 residues. CDR3 residues: CASSKVRGPPVNQPVNQPQHF. The CDR3 bases are TGTGCCAGCAGCAAAGTTCGGGGGCCACCCGTGAATCAGCCCGTGAATCAGCCCCAGCATTTT.

The genes are TRBV6-5 and TRBJ2-4, with TRBD1 matching 8 bases. J gave up 3 bases and V 4 bases, and 5 bases lay outside the gene matches. The germline V gene encodes CDR1 MNHEY and CDR2 SVGAGI. The CDR3 extends over 15 amino acids. CDR3 DNA: TGTGCCAGCAGTTGGGCGACAGGGGTCAAAAACATTCAGTACTTC. Its protein is CASSWATGVKNIQYF.

There are many counts of this clonotype. This chain uses TRBV12-3 or TRBV12-4 with TRBJ1-5; TRBD1 is a possible D gene (6 bases). CDR3 length: 14 amino acids. Trimming removed 3 bases from V and 2 bases from J, with 8 bases in between. CDR3 protein: CASSLTGGNQPQHF. The CDR3 DNA reads TGTGCCAGCAGTTTGACAGGCGGCAATCAGCCCCAGCATTTT.

In its sample, this clonotype was seen a few times. This sequence joins TRBV19 and TRBJ2-1, with D uncertain. Trimming shortened V by 3 bases and J by 8 bases, and 11 bases separated the two germline ends. CDR3 size: 13 residues. Germline-derived CDR1 and CDR2 are LNHDA and SQIVND (reference sequence). This CDR3 reads CASSIFHGDEQFF. CDR3 nucleotides: TGTGCCAGTAGTATCTTTCACGGCGATGAGCAGTTCTTC.

This clonotype was seen a handful of times. The rearrangement uses TRBV11-2 and TRBJ2-5; 8 bases are shared with TRBD1. V gave up 3 bases and J gave up 4 bases; unmatched junction bases: 10. CDR3 length: 16 amino acids. Germline V CDR1 and CDR2: SGHAT, FQNNGV. CDR3 protein: CASSFFFSGQGETQYF. CDR3 nucleotides: TGTGCCAGCAGCTTTTTTTTTTCAGGACAGGGAGAGACCCAGTACTTC.

The V gene is TRBV6-1, the J gene TRBJ2-7; D unclear. V lost 5 bases to trimming and J lost 2 bases, with 13 bases between them. The CDR3 extends over 14 amino acids. Per the germline V gene, CDR1 is MNHNS and CDR2 is SASEGT. CDR3 in amino acids: CASSISDITYEQYV. DNA for the CDR3: TGTGCCAGCAGTATCTCAGACATAACCTACGAGCAGTACGTC.

J is TRBJ2-7 and V is TRBV7-9; D not certain. With 5 bases removed from V and 6 bases from J, the gap between germline ends came to 14 bases. Germline V gives CDR1 SEHNR, CDR2 FQNEAQ (reference sequence). The CDR3 length is 13 residues. CDR3 sequence: CASSLNLLAEQYF. The CDR3 DNA sequence: TGTGCCAGCAGCCTCAACCTACTTGCCGAGCAGTACTTC.

The chain couples TRBV6-5 to TRBJ2-1; weak D call: TRBD1 (5 bases). CDR1 is MNHEY, CDR2 SVGAGI, per germline. Trimming took off 0 bases at V and 6 bases at J, with 9 bases between the two ends. The CDR3 sequence is 14 residues long. CDR3 in amino acids: CASSYSTDSNEQFF. In nucleotides, the CDR3 is TGTGCCAGCAGTTACTCGACAGACTCCAATGAGCAGTTCTTC.

There are a few counts of this clonotype. The J gene is TRBJ2-5, the V gene TRBV6-1; D ambiguous. The germline V and J ends were trimmed by 6 bases and 2 bases, with 13 bases remaining between them. The CDR3 extends over 14 amino acids. From germline, CDR1 is MNHNS and CDR2 SASEGT. The CDR3 protein is CASSPFGGQETQYF. CDR3 sequence (DNA): TGTGCCAGCAGCCCATTCGGTGGTCAAGAGACCCAGTACTTC.

V is TRBV4-2 and J is TRBJ1-1; D uncertain. Per germline, CDR1 LGHNA and CDR2 YNFKEQ. The CDR3 covers 14 residues. With 0 bases removed from V and 1 base from J, the gap between germline ends came to 6 bases. This chain's CDR3 is CASSQEEANTEAFF. CDR3 DNA: TGTGCCAGCAGCCAAGAGGAGGCGAACACTGAAGCTTTCTTT.

Only a few counts were recorded for this clonotype. The CDR3, as DNA: TGTGCCATCACCAGGACCCCCACAGATACGCAGTATTTT. It is translated as CAITRTPTDTQYF. The genes are TRBV10-3 and TRBJ2-3, with D hard to call. There are 13 residues in the CDR3. The germline CDR1 and CDR2 sequences are ENHRY and SYGVKD. The germline V and J ends were trimmed by 7 bases and 2 bases, with 10 bases remaining between them.

This clonotype was picked up a small number of times. J is TRBJ2-6 and V is TRBV5-6; D not resolved. V lost 0 bases and J 2 bases, leaving 6 bases between the germline ends. The CDR3 length is 15 residues. Germline V gene data show CDR1 as SGHDT and CDR2 as YYEEEE. This CDR3 is CASSLVETGANVLTF. In DNA, the CDR3 is TGTGCCAGCAGCTTGGTGGAGACTGGGGCCAACGTCCTGACTTTC.

This chain links TRBV7-9 with TRBJ2-5; TRBD1 matches 7 bases. Per the germline V gene, CDR1 is SEHNR and CDR2 is FQNEAQ (reference sequence). Trimming cost V 5 bases and J 12 bases; bases outside gene matches: 6. The CDR3 covers 11 residues. The CDR3 DNA reads TGTGCCAGCAGCGAACAGGGGCGGGAGTACTTC. Protein: CASSEQGREYF.

The chain employs TRBV7-2 and TRBJ1-1; D is unresolved. The length of the CDR3 is 14 residues. Germline CDR1 and CDR2: SGHTA and FQGNSA. Trimming shortened V by 7 bases and J by 2 bases, and 14 bases separated the two germline ends. The CDR3, as DNA: TGTGCCAGCACCCTAACCTCCACCAACACTGAAGCTTTCTTT. Its protein is CASTLTSTNTEAFF.

In this sample, this clonotype turned up a few times. The chain combines TRBV6-1 with TRBJ2-7; the match to TRBD1 covers 10 bases. V gave up 0 bases and J gave up 2 bases; unmatched junction bases: 4. The germline gives CDR1 MNHNS, CDR2 SASEGT. The CDR3 loop spans 16 amino acids. Here the CDR3 DNA reads TGTGCCAGCAGTGAAGCGGGGACAGGGGCCCCCTACGAGCAGTACTTC. It yields the protein CASSEAGTGAPYEQYF.

V usage is TRBV7-9 and J usage is TRBJ1-1; a weak D match, TRBD1 (6 bases). The CDR3 length is 15 residues. Trimming pared 5 bases from V and 11 bases from J, leaving 24 bases between. Germline V gene sequence: CDR1 SEHNR, CDR2 FQNEAQ (reference sequence). This CDR3 is CASSNRLGTQGGAFF. The CDR3 DNA sequence: TGTGCCAGCAGCAACCGGCTCGGGACACAGGGAGGGGCTTTCTTT.

This clonotype was counted only a few times. The V gene is TRBV30, the J gene TRBJ2-1; D remains ambiguous. Trimming pared 3 bases from V and 5 bases from J, leaving 11 bases between. CDR3 length: 13 amino acids. The germline V gene encodes CDR1 GTSNPN and CDR2 SVGIG (reference sequence). CDR3 amino acids: CAWSWRRDNEQFF. The CDR3, as DNA: TGTGCCTGGAGCTGGAGAAGGGACAATGAGCAGTTCTTC.

The genes are TRBV12-3 or TRBV12-4 and TRBJ2-3; possible D gene TRBD2, 6 bases. V lost 2 bases and J lost 2, with 14 bases in between. The length of the CDR3 is 16 residues. The CDR3 region has the DNA TGTGCCAGCAGTTTATGGGAGCGGACTACCACAGATACGCAGTATTTT. This gives the protein CASSLWERTTTDTQYF.

The chain employs TRBV25-1 and TRBJ2-5; 9 bases agree with TRBD2. V lost 2 bases and J lost 5; bases outside the gene matches: 9. Germline V gene lookup returns CDR1 MGHDK and CDR2 SYGVNS. The CDR3 loop spans 16 amino acids. The CDR3 is CASSEPPSGGRETQYF. CDR3 sequence (DNA): TGTGCCAGCAGTGAACCCCCCAGCGGGGGGAGGGAGACCCAGTACTTC.